Given below is one T cell receptor (beta chain) in context. No antigen is known for it. This sample is drawn from a study of cytomegalovirus exposure and HLA in healthy donors. Study-level findings and limits: It was reportedly the case that the classifier diagnosed cytomegalovirus status with high specificity and sensitivity.

Researchers ran the PCR with 60 Vbeta and 13 Jbeta primers. Repertoires were generated with immunoSEQ multiplex PCR, while TCRdb's copy carries only in-frame clones and drops some. This sample yields 160,000 or so clones, of which around 78% are seen a single time; 0.95% to 1.1% belongs to the top ten. The sequencing input was PBMCs. The TCR originated in a woman in her thirties or forties in good health and CMV-seronegative.

This chain's CDR3 is CASSLTPRDSNEQFF. The DNA of the CDR3 is TGTGCCAGCAGCTTAACTCCTCGGGACTCCAATGAGCAGTTCTTC. The chain links TRBV7-3 to TRBJ2-1, with D perhaps matching TRBD2 (6 bases). This CDR3 is 15 amino acids long. Per germline, CDR1 SGHTA and CDR2 FQGTGA. V lost 0 bases to trimming and J lost 6 bases, with 12 bases between them.